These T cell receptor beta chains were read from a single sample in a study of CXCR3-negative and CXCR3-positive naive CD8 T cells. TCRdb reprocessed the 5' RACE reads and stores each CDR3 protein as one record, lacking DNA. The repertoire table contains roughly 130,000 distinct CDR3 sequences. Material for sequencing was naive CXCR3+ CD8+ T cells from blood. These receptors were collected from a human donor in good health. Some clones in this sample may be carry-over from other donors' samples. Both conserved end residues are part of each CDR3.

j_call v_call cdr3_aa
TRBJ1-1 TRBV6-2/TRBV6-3 CASSPRETNTEAFF
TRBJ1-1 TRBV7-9 CASSLASENTEAFF
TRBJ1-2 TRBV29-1 CSVLHQAPNYGYTF
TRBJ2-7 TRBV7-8 CASSWTDYEQYF
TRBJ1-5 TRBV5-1 CASSLGDNQPQHF
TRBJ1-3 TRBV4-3 CASSPGAGAGNTIYF
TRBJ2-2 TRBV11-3 CASSFPSGGNTGELFF
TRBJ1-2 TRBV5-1 CTSSPAPDRDSGYTF
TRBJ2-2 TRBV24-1 CATSSSGDTGELFF
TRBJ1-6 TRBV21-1 CASSTTRRSLNSPLHF
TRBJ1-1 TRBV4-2 CASSQGRQYTEAFF
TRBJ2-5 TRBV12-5 CASGLDPRTQYF
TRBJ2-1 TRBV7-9 CASSLSAGGPYNEQFF
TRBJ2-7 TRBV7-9 CASSLDRRYEQYF
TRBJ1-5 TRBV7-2 CASSLDVGVRGQPQHF
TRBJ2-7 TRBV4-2 CASSQEELAASYEQYF
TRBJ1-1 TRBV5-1 CASSLDPPVGFEAFF
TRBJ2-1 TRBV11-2 CAIQPMGYNEQFF
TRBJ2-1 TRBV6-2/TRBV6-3 CASSLPGEGAEEQFF
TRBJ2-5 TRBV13 CASSSGTSISEETQYF
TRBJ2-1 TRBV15 CATSSTSGGASEQFF
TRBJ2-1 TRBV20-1 CSARATTYNEQFF
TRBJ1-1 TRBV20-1 CSAREPDRGFSEAFF
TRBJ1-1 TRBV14 CASTSGPNTEAFF
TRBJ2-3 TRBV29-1 CSVEDSALQADTQYF
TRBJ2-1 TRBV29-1 CSASGWTPGGEQFF
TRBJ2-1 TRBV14 CASSRLAGGPVDNEQFF
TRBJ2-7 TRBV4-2 CASSQDGEGVEQYF
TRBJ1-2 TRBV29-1 CSVEDWGYTNYGYTF
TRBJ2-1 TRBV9 CASSVGGSGSIKFF
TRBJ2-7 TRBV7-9 CAILGVPSYEQYF
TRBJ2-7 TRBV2 CASMIAYEQYF
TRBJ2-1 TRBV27 CASSYLGSYEQFF
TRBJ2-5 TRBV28 CASSPDRQTQYF
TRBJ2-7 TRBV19 CASSIAPVGSYEQYF
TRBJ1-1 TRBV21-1 CASSRYRGLRTEAFF
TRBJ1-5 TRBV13 CASSETANQPQHF
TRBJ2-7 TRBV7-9 CASSPPTGSYEQYF
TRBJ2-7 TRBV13 CASSWGTSGSKEQYF
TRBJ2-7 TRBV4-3 CASSQGHTNSYEQYF
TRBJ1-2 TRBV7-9 CASSRDENYGYTF
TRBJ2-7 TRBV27 CASSSTGGWNEQYF
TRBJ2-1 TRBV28 CASTFRGSSYNEQFF
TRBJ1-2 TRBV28 CASSLLRARYGYTF
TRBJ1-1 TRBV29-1 CSVAHRAGTEAFF
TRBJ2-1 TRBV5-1 CASSFEWNEQFF
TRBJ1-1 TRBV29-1 CSVPKNPSEAFF
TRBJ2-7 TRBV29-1 CSVEDGLAGAGEQYF
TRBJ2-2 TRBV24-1 CATSPPGGTGELFF
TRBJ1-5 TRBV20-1 CSVSGLEGNQPQHF
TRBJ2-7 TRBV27 CASSLTAGDRGYEQYF
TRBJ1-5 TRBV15 CATSRVNQPQHF
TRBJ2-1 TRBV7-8 CASSLARAGGPNEQFF